These 22 T cell receptor beta chains came from one sample sequenced in a study of regulatory T cells in long-lasting Graves disease. Relying on iRepertoire HTBI primers and Arm-PCR of CDR3 regions, the team built TCR beta libraries. TCRdb independently ran MiXCR on the multiplex PCR reads; one entry per CDR3 protein. The data hold about half a million distinct CDR3 sequences, with approximately 23% observed a single time. The time point was: persistent/refractory GD, antithyroid drugs over 5 years with positive TRAb. The TCR library was made from RNA extracted from PBMCs. The sample in question was peripheral blood mononuclear cells (PBMCs), obtained when the disease was refractory, from a patient treated with antithyroid drugs. The receptors here all came from a female donor with Graves disease.

This clonotype was found a few times. This chain joins TRBV10-3 and TRBJ1-1; the D is unclear. V lost 6 bases, J lost 1 base, and 15 bases lay in between. The CDR3 covers 15 residues. Germline V lookup: CDR1 ENHRY, CDR2 SYGVKD. The CDR3 DNA follows: TGTGCCATCAGAGAACTCGACAACCCGAACACTGAAGCTTTCTTT. Protein product: CAIRELDNPNTEAFF.

The sample holds a few counts of this clonotype. This clone may be a read error of a much larger clone one base away. The gene calls are TRBV28 and TRBJ2-5, with 7 bases matching TRBD2. The CDR3 extends over 15 amino acids. Germline V gene data show CDR1 as MDHEN and CDR2 as SYDVKM. The CDR3 region is CASSPAGASQETQCF. CDR3 coding DNA: TGTGCCAGCAGTCCCGCGGGAGCCTCCCAGGAGACCCAGTGCTTC.

This clonotype was recorded at least ten times. The chain recombines TRBV28 with TRBJ1-5; TRBD1 matches at 8 bases. This CDR3 region has 14 residues. V shed 6 bases and J 9 bases; nucleotides not matched to a gene: 10. The V gene's germline CDR1 is MDHEN and CDR2 SYDVKM. CDR3 sequence reads: CASRIPTGVGPQHF. CDR3 sequence (DNA): TGTGCCAGCAGGATACCGACAGGGGTCGGGCCCCAGCATTTT.

The chain carries TRBV19 and TRBJ2-3, with TRBD1 matching over 8 bases. J was trimmed by 4 bases and V by 3 bases; bases with no gene match: 12. CDR1 is LNHDA, CDR2 SQIVND, per germline (reference sequence). The CDR3 is 17 residues long. This CDR3 reads CASSMVGTGRLSDTQYF. The DNA of the CDR3 is TGTGCCAGTAGTATGGTGGGGACAGGAAGATTGTCAGATACGCAGTATTTT.

The rearrangement uses TRBV5-1 and TRBJ2-7; 11 bases fit TRBD2. Germline V gives CDR1 SGHRS, CDR2 YFSETQ. The junction had 7 bases not matched to a gene; V was cut back by 2 bases and J by 0 bases. This CDR3 is 17 amino acids long. The CDR3 nucleotides read TGCGCCAGCAGCTTCTCGGGACTAGCGGTAAGCTCCTACGAGCAGTACTTC. Translation gives CASSFSGLAVSSYEQYF.

Ten or more counts support this clonotype. The chain joins TRBV7-3 to TRBJ1-6; D gene uncertain. Germline V gene lookup returns CDR1 SGHTA and CDR2 FQGTGA. The CDR3 loop spans 13 amino acids. The germline V and J ends were trimmed by 5 bases and 8 bases, with 10 bases remaining between them. In DNA form, the CDR3 reads TGTGCCAGCAGCGACCGACGTCATTCACCCCTCCACTTT. Translation gives CASSDRRHSPLHF.

This clonotype has a count of ten or more. V is TRBV29-1 and J is TRBJ1-4; tentative D call: TRBD1 (6 bases). CDR3 length: 11 residues. Germline V gives CDR1 SQVTM, CDR2 ANQGSEA. V lost 7 bases and J lost 5, with 8 bases in between. DNA for the CDR3: TGCAGCGGACAGGAGAATGAAAAACTGTTTTTT. The encoded protein is CSGQENEKLFF.

This clonotype has just a few counts. The V call is TRBV24-1, the J call TRBJ1-5; TRBD1 might be the D (5 bases). The CDR3 has 13 amino acids. Trimming shortened V by 6 bases and J by 6 bases, and 11 bases separated the two germline ends. Germline V gene data show CDR1 as KGHDR and CDR2 as SFDVKD. The CDR3 coding sequence is TGTGCCACCAGTAGCAGGGAATCTCAGCCCCAGCATTTT. Translated, it gives CATSSRESQPQHF.

This clonotype appeared many times. A much larger clonotype is one base distant, so this may be a read error. V is TRBV28 and J is TRBJ1-1; D ambiguous. The CDR3 covers 13 residues. CDR1 and CDR2 (germline): MDHEN, SYDVKM. Trimming cost V 10 bases and J 4 bases, with 16 bases left between them. In nucleotides, the CDR3 is TGTGCCACCACACGGGGAGATGGCACTGAAGCTTTCTTT. Translation: CATTRGDGTEAFF.

Here the CDR3 reads CASSLNSIDSGELFF. CDR3 bases: TGTGCCAGCAGCTTAAATTCGATTGATTCCGGGGAGCTGTTTTTT. This chain uses TRBV7-3 with TRBJ2-2; D unclear. Germline V gives CDR1 SGHTA, CDR2 FQGTGA. The CDR3 spans 15 residues. The V and J ends lost 1 base and 6 bases respectively, with 12 bases between them.

There are many counts of this clonotype. The genes are TRBV25-1 and TRBJ2-5, with a possible D match to TRBD1 (5 bases). Germline V lookup: CDR1 MGHDK, CDR2 SYGVNS. This CDR3 spans 15 amino acids. The V end lost 7 bases, the J end lost 2 bases, and 17 bases lay between the germline ends. CDR3 residues: CASTPPVAGQETQYF. The CDR3 DNA reads as TGTGCCAGCACCCCCCCGGTCGCAGGGCAAGAGACCCAGTACTTC.

This clonotype was seen at least ten times. The V and J genes are TRBV20-1 and TRBJ2-5; TRBD2 might be the D (5 bases). V was shortened by 3 bases and J by 6 bases, with 17 bases between the two germline ends. Germline V gene lookup returns CDR1 DFQATT and CDR2 SNEGSKA (reference sequence). The CDR3 has 14 residues. CDR3 sequence: CSASGWERGKTQYF. CDR3 DNA sequence: TGCAGTGCTAGTGGGTGGGAGAGAGGCAAGACCCAGTACTTC.

This clonotype came up many times. This sequence joins TRBV6-2 or TRBV6-3 and TRBJ2-5, with TRBD2 identical over 11 bases. Trimming removed 6 bases from V and 6 bases from J; junction bases left unmatched: 15. This CDR3 is built from 17 residues. Looked up from germline, CDR1 is MNHEY and CDR2 is SVGEGT. In DNA form, the CDR3 reads TGTGCCAGCAGGCACCTCCCCCTTAGCGGGAGGGGAAAGACCCAGTACTTC. This sequence encodes CASRHLPLSGRGKTQYF.

This clonotype has a handful of counts. The chain recombines TRBV5-6 with TRBJ1-4; D call uncertain. Trimming left V 2 bases short and J 4 bases short, with 9 bases between. The length of the CDR3 is 14 residues. CDR1 is SGHDT and CDR2 is YYEEEE in the germline V gene. CDR3 sequence: CASSLVEFNEKLFF. CDR3 in DNA: TGTGCCAGCAGCTTAGTCGAATTTAATGAAAAACTGTTTTTT. Looking up the rest from reference TRBV5-6 and TRBJ1-4 gives the full variable domain: DAGVTQSPTHLIKTRGQQVTLRCSPKSGHDTVSWYQQALGQGPQFIFQYYEEEERQRGNFPDRFSGHQFPNYSSELNVNALLLGDSALYLCASSLVEFNEKLFFGSGTQLSVL.

This clonotype has a count of ten or more. The V gene is TRBV2, the J gene TRBJ2-5; D might be TRBD1 or TRBD2, each matching 5 bases. Germline loops: CDR1 SNHLY, CDR2 FYNNEI. This CDR3 contains 14 residues. Trimming stripped 10 bases from V and 2 bases from J, with 17 bases between. In nucleotides, the CDR3 is TGTGCCACCCTCGTGGGACCCGTTCAAGAGACCCAGTACTTC. This sequence encodes CATLVGPVQETQYF.

This sequence joins TRBV20-1 and TRBJ1-2, with no clear D. The V gene lost 5 bases and the J gene lost 0 bases, with 16 bases spanning the gap. Germline V gene data show CDR1 as DFQATT and CDR2 as SNEGSKA (reference sequence). The CDR3 sequence is 15 residues long. CDR3 sequence (DNA): TGCAGTGCTCGCGGTCAAGACGGGACTAACTATGGCTACACCTTC. This gives the protein CSARGQDGTNYGYTF.

The chain is built from TRBV15 and TRBJ1-2; tentatively, D is TRBD1 (5 bases). This CDR3 is 15 amino acids long. V dropped 1 base and J dropped 6 bases, with 15 bases sitting between them. Per germline, CDR1 LNHNV and CDR2 YYDKDF (reference sequence). The CDR3 region has the DNA TGTGCCACCAGCAGAGGGACCGGGCAGGGTGATGGCTACACCTTC. This translates into CATSRGTGQGDGYTF.

In this sample, this clonotype turned up many times. The chain has TRBV12-3 or TRBV12-4 and TRBJ1-4; maybe TRBD1 (5 bases). The CDR3 sequence is 14 residues long. Trimming left V 2 bases short and J 8 bases short, with 12 bases between. CDR3 sequence: CASSLQGRREKLFF. Written as DNA, the CDR3 is TGTGCCAGCAGTTTACAGGGCAGGCGGGAAAAACTGTTTTTT.

This chain connects TRBV2 to TRBJ2-3; 7 nucleotides line up with TRBD2. The germline gives CDR1 SNHLY, CDR2 FYNNEI. The CDR3 is 13 amino acids. Trimming at V came to 8 bases and at J to 8 bases, leaving 10 bases not matched to a gene. CDR3 nucleotides: TGTGCCAGCTCCCCGGGGTCGGGAGGTACGCAGTATTTT. Protein product: CASSPGSGGTQYF. The entire variable domain, with the rest obtained from reference TRBV2 and TRBJ2-3, is as follows: EPEVTQTPSHQVTQMGQEVILRCVPISNHLYFYWYRQILGQKVEFLVSFYNNEISEKSEIFDDQFSVERPDGSNFTLKIRSTKLEDSAMYFCASSPGSGGTQYFGPGTRLTVL.

This clonotype has just a few counts. This chain links TRBV20-1 with TRBJ1-1, with a possible D match to TRBD1 (6 bases). Germline V CDR1 and CDR2: DFQATT, SNEGSKA (reference sequence). Trimming cost V 6 bases and J 0 bases, with 14 bases left between them. This CDR3 comprises 14 residues. The CDR3, as DNA: TGCAGTGCCACACCCCAGGGGATGAACACTGAAGCTTTCTTT. Translation gives CSATPQGMNTEAFF.

This clonotype was counted between two and nine times. The chain has TRBV27 and TRBJ2-5, with TRBD2 matching 8 bases. The CDR3 totals 19 residues. Germline assignment: CDR1 MNHEY and CDR2 SMNVEV (reference sequence). Trimming removed 5 bases from V and 5 bases from J; junction bases left unmatched: 22. Written as DNA, the CDR3 is TGTGCCAGCAGTCCCCGTAGGCGGGGGCTAGCGGGTATGGATGAGACCCAGTACTTC. Protein product: CASSPRRRGLAGMDETQYF.

This clonotype was detected many times. CDR3 amino acids: CSASFTDGYGYTF. For the CDR3, the DNA is TGCAGTGCTAGTTTCACAGACGGCTATGGCTACACCTTC. This sequence joins TRBV20-1 and TRBJ1-2; D gene ambiguous. The germline gives CDR1 DFQATT, CDR2 SNEGSKA (reference sequence). The CDR3 has 13 residues. Trimming took off 3 bases at V and 4 bases at J, with 12 bases between the two ends.